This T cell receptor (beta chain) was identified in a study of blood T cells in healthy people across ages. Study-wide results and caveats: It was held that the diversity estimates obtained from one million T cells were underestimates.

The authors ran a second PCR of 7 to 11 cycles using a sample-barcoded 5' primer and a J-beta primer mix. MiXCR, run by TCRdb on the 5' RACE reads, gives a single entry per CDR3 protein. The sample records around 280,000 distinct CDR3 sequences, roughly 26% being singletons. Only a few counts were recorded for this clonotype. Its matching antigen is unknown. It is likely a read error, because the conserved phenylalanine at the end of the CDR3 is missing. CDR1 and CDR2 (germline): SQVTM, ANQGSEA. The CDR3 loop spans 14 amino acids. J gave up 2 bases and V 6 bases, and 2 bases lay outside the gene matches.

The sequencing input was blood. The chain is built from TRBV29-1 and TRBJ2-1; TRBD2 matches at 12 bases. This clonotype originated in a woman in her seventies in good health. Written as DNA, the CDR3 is TGCAGCGTCGGACTAGCGGGAACCTACAATGAGCAGTTCCTC. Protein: CSVGLAGTYNEQFL.